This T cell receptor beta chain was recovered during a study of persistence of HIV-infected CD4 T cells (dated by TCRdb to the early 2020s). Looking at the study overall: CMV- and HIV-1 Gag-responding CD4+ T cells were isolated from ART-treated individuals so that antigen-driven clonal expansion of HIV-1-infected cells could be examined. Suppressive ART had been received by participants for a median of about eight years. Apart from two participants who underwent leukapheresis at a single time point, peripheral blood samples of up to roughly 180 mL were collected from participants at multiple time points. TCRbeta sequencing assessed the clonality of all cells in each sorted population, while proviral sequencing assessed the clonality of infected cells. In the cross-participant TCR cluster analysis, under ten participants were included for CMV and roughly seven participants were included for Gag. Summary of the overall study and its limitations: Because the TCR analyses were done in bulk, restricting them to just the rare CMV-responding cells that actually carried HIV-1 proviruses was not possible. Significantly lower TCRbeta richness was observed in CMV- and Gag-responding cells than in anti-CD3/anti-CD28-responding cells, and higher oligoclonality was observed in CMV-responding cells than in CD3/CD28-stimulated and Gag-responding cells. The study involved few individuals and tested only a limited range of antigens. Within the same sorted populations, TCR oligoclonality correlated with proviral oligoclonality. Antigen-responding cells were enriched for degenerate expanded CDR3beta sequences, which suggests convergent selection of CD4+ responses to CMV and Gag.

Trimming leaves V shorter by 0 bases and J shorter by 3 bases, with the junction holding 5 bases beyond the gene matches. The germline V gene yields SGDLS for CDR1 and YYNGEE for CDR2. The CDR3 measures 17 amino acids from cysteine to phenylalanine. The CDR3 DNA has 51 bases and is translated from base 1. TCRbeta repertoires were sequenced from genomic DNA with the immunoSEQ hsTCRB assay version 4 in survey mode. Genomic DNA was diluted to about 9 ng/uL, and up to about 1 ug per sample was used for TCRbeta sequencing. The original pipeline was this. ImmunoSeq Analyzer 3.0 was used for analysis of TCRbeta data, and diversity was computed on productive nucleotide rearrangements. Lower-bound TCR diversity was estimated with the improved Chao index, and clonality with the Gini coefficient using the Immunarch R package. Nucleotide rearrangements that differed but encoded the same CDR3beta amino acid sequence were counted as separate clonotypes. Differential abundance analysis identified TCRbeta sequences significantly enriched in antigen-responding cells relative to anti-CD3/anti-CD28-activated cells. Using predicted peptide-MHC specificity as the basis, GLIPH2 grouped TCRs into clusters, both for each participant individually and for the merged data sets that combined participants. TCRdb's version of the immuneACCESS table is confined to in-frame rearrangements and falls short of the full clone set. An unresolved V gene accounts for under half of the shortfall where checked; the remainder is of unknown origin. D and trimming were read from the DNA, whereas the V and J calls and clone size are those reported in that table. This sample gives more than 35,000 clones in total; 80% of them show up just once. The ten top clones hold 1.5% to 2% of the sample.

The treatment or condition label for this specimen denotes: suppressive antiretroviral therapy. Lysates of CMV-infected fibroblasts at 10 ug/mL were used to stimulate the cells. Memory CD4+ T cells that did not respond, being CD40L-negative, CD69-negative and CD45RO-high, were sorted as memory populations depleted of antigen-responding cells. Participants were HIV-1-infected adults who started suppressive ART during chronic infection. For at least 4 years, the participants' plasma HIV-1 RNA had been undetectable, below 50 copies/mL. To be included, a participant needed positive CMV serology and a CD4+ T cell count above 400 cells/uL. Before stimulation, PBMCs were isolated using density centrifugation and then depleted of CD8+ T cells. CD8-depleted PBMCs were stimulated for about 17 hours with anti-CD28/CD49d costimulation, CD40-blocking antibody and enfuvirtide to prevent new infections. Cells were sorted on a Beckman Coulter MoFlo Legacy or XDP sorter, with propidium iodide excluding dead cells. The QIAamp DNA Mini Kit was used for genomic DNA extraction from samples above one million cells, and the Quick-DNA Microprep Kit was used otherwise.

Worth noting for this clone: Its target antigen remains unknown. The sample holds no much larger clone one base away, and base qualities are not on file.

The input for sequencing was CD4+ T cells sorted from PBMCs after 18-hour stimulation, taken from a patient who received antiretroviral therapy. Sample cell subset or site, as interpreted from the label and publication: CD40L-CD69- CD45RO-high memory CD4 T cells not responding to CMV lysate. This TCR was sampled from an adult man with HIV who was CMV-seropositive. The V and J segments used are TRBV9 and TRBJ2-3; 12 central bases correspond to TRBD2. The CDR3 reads CASSVGPLAGGTDTQYF. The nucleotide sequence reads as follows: TGTGCCAGCAGCGTAGGGCCCCTAGCGGGGGGGACAGATACGCAGTATTTT.